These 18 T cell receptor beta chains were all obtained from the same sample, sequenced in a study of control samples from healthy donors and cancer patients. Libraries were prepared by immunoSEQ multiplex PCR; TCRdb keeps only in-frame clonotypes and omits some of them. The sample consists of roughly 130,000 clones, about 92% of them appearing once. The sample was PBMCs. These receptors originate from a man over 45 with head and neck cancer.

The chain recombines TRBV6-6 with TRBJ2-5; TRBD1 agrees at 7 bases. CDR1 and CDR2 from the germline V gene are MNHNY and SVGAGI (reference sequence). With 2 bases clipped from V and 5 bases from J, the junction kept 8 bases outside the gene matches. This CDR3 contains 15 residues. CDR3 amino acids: CASSYEKGALETQYF. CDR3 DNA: TGTGCCAGCAGTTACGAGAAGGGGGCGCTTGAGACCCAGTACTTC.

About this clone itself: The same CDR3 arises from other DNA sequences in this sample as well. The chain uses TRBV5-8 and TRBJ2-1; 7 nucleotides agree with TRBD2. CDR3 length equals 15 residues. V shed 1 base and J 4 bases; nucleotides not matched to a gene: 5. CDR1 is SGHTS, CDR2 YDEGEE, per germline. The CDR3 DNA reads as TGTGCCAGCAGCTTGATGGCTAGCGGTTACAATGAGCAGTTCTTC. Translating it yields CASSLMASGYNEQFF. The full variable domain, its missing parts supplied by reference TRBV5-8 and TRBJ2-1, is EAGVTQSPTHLIKTRGQQATLRCSPISGHTSVYWYQQALGLGLQFLLWYDEGEERNRGNFPPRFSGRQFPNYSSELNVNALELEDSALYLCASSLMASGYNEQFFGPGTRLTVL.

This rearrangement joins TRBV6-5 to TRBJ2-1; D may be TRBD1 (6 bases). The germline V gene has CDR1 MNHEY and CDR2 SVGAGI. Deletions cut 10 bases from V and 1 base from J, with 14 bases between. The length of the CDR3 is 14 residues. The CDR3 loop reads CATKTGRSYNEQFF. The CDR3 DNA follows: TGTGCCACCAAGACAGGTCGGTCCTACAATGAGCAGTTCTTC.

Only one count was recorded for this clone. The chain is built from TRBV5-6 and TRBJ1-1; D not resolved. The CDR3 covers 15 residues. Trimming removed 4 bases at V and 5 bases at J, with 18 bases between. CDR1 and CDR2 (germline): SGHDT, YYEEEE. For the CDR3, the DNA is TGTGCCAGCAGCGGTGGACGAGGCGGGTATACTGAAGCTTTCTTT. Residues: CASSGGRGGYTEAFF.

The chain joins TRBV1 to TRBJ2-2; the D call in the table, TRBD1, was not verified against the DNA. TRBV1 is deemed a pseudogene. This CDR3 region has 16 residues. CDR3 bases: TGCACCAGCATCACAACGGGACAGGGATCGTCCGGGGAGCTGTTTTTT. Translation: CTSITTGQGSSGELFF.

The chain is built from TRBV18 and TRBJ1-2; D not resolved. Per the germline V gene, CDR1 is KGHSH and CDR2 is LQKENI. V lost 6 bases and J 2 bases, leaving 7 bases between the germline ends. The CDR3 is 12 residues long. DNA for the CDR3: TGTGCCAGCTCCGGACGGAACTATGGCTACACCTTC. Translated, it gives CASSGRNYGYTF.

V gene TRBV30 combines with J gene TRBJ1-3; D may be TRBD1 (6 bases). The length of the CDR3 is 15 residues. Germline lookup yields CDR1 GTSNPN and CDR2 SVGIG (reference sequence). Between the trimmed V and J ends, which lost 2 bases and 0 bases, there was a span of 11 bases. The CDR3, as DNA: TGTGCCTGGAGTAAGGGGGTTAACTCTGGAAACACCATATATTTT. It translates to CAWSKGVNSGNTIYF.

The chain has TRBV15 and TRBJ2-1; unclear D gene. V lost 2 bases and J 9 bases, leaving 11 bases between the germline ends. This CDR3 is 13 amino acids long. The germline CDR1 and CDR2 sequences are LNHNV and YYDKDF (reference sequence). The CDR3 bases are TGTGCCACCAGCAGACCCTTTATGGCTGAGCAGTTCTTC. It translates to CATSRPFMAEQFF.

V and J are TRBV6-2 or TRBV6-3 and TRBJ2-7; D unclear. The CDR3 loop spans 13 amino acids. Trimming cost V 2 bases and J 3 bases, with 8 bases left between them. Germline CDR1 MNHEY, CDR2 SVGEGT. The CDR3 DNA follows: TGTGCCAGCAGTTACGGGGTCGGCTACGAGCAGTACTTC. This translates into CASSYGVGYEQYF.

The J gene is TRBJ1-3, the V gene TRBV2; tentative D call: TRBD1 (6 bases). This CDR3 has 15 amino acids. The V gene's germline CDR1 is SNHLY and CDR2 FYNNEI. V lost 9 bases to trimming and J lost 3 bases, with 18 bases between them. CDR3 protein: CASASLRGYGNTIYF. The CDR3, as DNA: TGTGCCAGTGCCAGCCTCAGGGGTTATGGAAACACCATATATTTT. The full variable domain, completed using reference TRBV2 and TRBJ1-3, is EPEVTQTPSHQVTQMGQEVILRCVPISNHLYFYWYRQILGQKVEFLVSFYNNEISEKSEIFDDQFSVERPDGSNFTLKIRSTKLEDSAMYFCASASLRGYGNTIYFGEGSWLTVV.

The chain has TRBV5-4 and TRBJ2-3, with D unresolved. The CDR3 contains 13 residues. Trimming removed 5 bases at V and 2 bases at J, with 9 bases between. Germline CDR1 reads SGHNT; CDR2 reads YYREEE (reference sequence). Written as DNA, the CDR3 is TGTGCCAGCAGTTCCGAGGACACAGATACGCAGTATTTT. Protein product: CASSSEDTDTQYF.

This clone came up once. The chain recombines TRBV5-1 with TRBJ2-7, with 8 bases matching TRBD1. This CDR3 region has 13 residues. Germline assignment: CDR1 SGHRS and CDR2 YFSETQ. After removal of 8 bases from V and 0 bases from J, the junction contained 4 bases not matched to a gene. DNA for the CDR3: TGCGCCAGTGGGACAGGCGACTCCTACGAGCAGTACTTC. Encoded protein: CASGTGDSYEQYF.

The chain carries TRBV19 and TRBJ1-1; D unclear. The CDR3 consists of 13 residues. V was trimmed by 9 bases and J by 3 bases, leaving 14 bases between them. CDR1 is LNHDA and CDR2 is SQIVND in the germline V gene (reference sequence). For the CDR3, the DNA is TGTGCCAGCGATACGGGTGGGGACACTGAAGCTTTCTTT. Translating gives CASDTGGDTEAFF.

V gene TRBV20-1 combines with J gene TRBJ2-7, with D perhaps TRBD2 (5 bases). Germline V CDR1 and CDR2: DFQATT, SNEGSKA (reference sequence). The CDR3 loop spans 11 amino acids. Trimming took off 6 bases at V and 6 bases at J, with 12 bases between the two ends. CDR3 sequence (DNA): TGCAGTGCCAACCTAGCATCCGAGCAGTACTTC. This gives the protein CSANLASEQYF.

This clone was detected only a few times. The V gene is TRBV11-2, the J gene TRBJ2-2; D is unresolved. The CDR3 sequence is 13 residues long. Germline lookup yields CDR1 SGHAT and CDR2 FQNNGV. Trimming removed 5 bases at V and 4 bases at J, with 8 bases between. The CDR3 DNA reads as TGTGCCAGCAGCCCATTTGGCACCGGGGAGCTGTTTTTT. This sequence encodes CASSPFGTGELFF.

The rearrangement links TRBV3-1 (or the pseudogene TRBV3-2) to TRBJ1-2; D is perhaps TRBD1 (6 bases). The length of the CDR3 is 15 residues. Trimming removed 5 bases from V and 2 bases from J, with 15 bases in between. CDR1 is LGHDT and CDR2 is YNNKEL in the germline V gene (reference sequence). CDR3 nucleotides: TGTGCCAGCAGCTACAACAGGGACACGAACTATGGCTACACCTTC. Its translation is CASSYNRDTNYGYTF.

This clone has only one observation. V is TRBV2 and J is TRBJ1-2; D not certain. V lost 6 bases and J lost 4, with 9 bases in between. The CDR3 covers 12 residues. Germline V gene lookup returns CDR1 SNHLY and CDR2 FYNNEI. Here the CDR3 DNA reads TGTGCCAGCAGCCCCGGACCCTATGGCTACACCTTC. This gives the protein CASSPGPYGYTF.

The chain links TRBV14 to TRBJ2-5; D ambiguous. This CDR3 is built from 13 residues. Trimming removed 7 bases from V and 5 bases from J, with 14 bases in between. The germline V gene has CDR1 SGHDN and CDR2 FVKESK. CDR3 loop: CASNPLYGETQYF. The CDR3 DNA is TGTGCCAGCAATCCGTTGTATGGCGAGACCCAGTACTTC.